The present T cell receptor (beta chain) was sequenced within a study of T-cell memory formation after mild COVID-19. At the level of the study: TCR clusters were mostly donor specific.

TCRdb reprocessed the 5' RACE reads with MiXCR, giving one entry per CDR3 protein. The sample has fewer than 350,000 distinct CDR3 sequences; approximately 15% are singletons. Germline CDR1 and CDR2: SGHTA and FQGNSA. The CDR3 is 16 amino acids. Trimming stripped 5 bases from V and 0 bases from J, with 14 bases between. Study outcomes and limitations: Some SARS-CoV-2-responding clones were already detected in memory before infection.

This clonotype showed up just a few times. Its antigen is as yet unknown. Sequencing was carried out using PBMCs or a T cell subset sorted from them (not recorded which). The rearrangement uses TRBV7-2 and TRBJ1-5, with D maybe TRBD1 (6 bases). This TCR was recovered from a man aged 18 to 29 who had mild COVID-19 (a few samples of this study predate the infection). Cell type and time point are not known. The chain's CDR3 is CASSPGQIISNQPQHF. The CDR3 region has the DNA TGTGCCAGCAGCCCCGGACAGATAATTAGCAATCAGCCCCAGCATTTT.